This T cell receptor (beta chain) was sequenced for a study of TIL therapy for anti-PD-1-resistant metastatic lung cancer. The libraries were made with immunoSEQ v3. TCRdb's table, derived via immunoSEQ multiplex PCR, lists solely in-frame clones and lacks some. Of 36,000 or so clones listed, 70% to 75% are singletons. This clone has just a few counts. Trimming cost V 6 bases and J 7 bases, with 13 bases left between them. CDR1 and CDR2 from the germline V gene are SGHTA and FQGTGA. The CDR3 is made up of 13 amino acids. Time point denoted: pre-treatment sample, taken before nivolumab and TIL therapy. This TCR derives from a person between 25 and 79 years old with non-small cell lung cancer. The chain uses TRBV7-3 and TRBJ1-3; a possible D gene is TRBD1 (6 bases). Sample: blood, taken at baseline. The CDR3 coding sequence is TGTGCCAGCAGTCTCAACCAGGGGAACACCATATATTTT. The encoded protein is CASSLNQGNTIYF.